These T cell receptor beta chains were read from a single sample in a study of T cell repertoires in cytomegalovirus infection. A single record per CDR3 protein comes from TCRdb applying MiXCR to the reads. This table holds about 740,000 distinct CDR3 sequences, roughly a third found once. Sequencing was done on a sample of PBMCs. The source is a human donor in good health (CMV status not recorded). Some clones in this sample may be carry-over from other donors' samples. The CDR3 runs from the conserved cysteine through the conserved F or W. The order of the fields is D gene, V gene, J gene, clone size, CDR3 protein, CDR3 DNA. The D gene is left open where the match is weak. Not every row has a clone size; where given, it reads once, few, many or a size class.

-	TRBV19	TRBJ1-2	few	CASSIGVGMAKSYGYTF	TGTGCCAGTAGTATTGGGGTTGGTATGGCGAAATCCTATGGCTACACCTTC
TRBD1	TRBV27	TRBJ2-7	-	CASRETGGFYEQYF	TGTGCCAGCAGGGAGACAGGGGGCTTCTACGAGCAGTACTTC
-	TRBV7-2	TRBJ2-2	few	CASSFLFGSPRGTGELFF	TGTGCCAGCAGCTTTCTCTTCGGTAGCCCCCGGGGCACCGGGGAGCTGTTTTTT
TRBD1	TRBV27	TRBJ1-5	-	CASSLSGTGRHQPQHF	TGTGCCAGCAGTTTATCCGGGACAGGGAGACATCAGCCCCAGCATTTT
-	TRBV29-1	TRBJ2-1	-	CSVAFSGGGNEQFF	TGCAGCGTTGCGTTTTCTGGGGGAGGCAATGAGCAGTTCTTC
-	TRBV7-2	TRBJ2-5	many	CASSLGVFRVETQYF	TGTGCCAGCAGCTTAGGGGTCTTTAGGGTGGAGACCCAGTACTTC
TRBD2	TRBV7-9	TRBJ2-7	-	CASSVHSGGTVEQYF	TGTGCCAGCAGCGTTCATAGCGGGGGTACCGTCGAGCAGTACTTC
-	TRBV28	TRBJ2-7	few	CASSLQDHEQYF	TGTGCCAGCAGTTTGCAGGACCACGAGCAGTACTTC
TRBD1	TRBV5-1	TRBJ2-7	once	CASSLDGRGFYEQYF	TGCGCCAGCAGCTTGGACGGCAGGGGGTTCTACGAGCAGTACTTC
-	TRBV7-9	TRBJ1-4	-	CASSLGRQGAGKLFF	TGTGCCAGCAGCTTAGGTCGGCAGGGCGCGGGAAAACTGTTTTTT
-	TRBV7-9	TRBJ2-7	-	CASSFPARRTDSYEQYF	TGTGCCAGCAGCTTTCCTGCTCGTCGGACGGATTCCTACGAGCAGTACTTC
-	TRBV7-4	TRBJ2-7	once	CASAPSIGSTYEQYF	TGTGCCAGCGCCCCATCGATAGGTTCCACCTACGAGCAGTACTTC
TRBD1	TRBV5-1	TRBJ2-1	-	CACSLGQGGVIEQFF	TGCGCCTGCAGCTTGGGACAGGGCGGCGTAATTGAGCAGTTCTTC
-	TRBV5-5	TRBJ2-1	-	CASSRGALAARNEQFF	TGTGCCAGCAGCCGCGGCGCCTTAGCGGCCCGGAATGAGCAGTTCTTC
-	TRBV20-1	TRBJ1-1	-	CSARDTGTALNTEAFF	TGCAGTGCTAGAGACACAGGGACCGCTCTGAACACTGAAGCTTTCTTT
-	TRBV14	TRBJ1-1	-	CASSQVFANTEAFF	TGTGCCAGCAGCCAAGTCTTTGCGAACACTGAAGCTTTCTTT
TRBD1	TRBV6-5	TRBJ1-3	-	CASIYSTGTASSLSSGNTIYF	TGTGCCAGCATTTACTCGACCGGGACAGCAAGTTCTCTCTCCTCTGGAAACACCATATATTTT
-	TRBV5-6	TRBJ1-3	-	CASSLPGSGGNTIYF	TGTGCCAGCAGCTTGCCGGGTTCGGGGGGAAACACCATATATTTT
TRBD1	TRBV19	TRBJ1-5	few	CASTPGQWDQPQHF	TGTGCCAGTACGCCGGGACAGTGGGATCAGCCCCAGCATTTT
-	TRBV28	TRBJ1-1	-	CASTPEVIRANTEAFF	TGTGCCAGCACCCCAGAAGTTATACGGGCAAACACTGAAGCTTTCTTT
TRBD2	TRBV7-2	TRBJ2-3	many	CASGPGGPDTQYF	TGTGCCAGCGGGCCGGGAGGACCAGATACGCAGTATTTT
TRBD2	TRBV19	TRBJ2-1	once	CASIPRGSGGASYNEQFF	TGTGCCAGTATCCCAAGGGGTAGCGGGGGAGCCTCTTACAATGAGCAGTTCTTC
-	TRBV2	TRBJ2-1	few	CASSAGTPSYNEQFF	TGTGCCAGCAGCGCCGGGACGCCCTCCTACAATGAGCAGTTCTTC
TRBD1	TRBV24-1	TRBJ1-1	-	CATRASDRGNTEAFF	TGTGCCACCAGGGCATCCGACAGGGGGAACACTGAAGCTTTCTTT